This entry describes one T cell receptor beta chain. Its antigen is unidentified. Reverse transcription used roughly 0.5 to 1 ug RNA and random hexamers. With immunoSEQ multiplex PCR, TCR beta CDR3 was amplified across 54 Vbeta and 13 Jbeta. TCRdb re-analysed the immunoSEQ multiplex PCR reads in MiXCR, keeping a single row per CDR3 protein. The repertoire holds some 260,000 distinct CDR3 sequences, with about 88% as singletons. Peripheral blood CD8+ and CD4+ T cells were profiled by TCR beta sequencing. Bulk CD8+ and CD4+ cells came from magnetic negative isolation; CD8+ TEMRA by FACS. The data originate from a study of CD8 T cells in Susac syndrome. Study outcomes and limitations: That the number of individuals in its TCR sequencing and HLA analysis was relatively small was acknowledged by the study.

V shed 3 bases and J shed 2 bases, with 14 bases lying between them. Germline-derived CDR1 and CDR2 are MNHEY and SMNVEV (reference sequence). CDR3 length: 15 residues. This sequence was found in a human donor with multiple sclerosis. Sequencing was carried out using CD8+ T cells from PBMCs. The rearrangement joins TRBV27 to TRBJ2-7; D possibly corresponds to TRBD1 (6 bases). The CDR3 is CASSFRQGFPYEQYF. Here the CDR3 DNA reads TGTGCCAGCAGTTTCCGGCAGGGGTTCCCCTACGAGCAGTACTTC.